Below, 5 T cell receptor beta chains from the same sample are listed, as sequenced in a study of identical twins (dated by TCRdb to 2015 to 2016). Libraries were built with 5' RACE. Sequenced on an Illumina HiSeq 2000. TCRdb itself trimmed the public reads at Q25 with fastp, ran MiXCR and retained productive beta chains. Under each unique CDR3 protein, matching rows form one entry showing the most common genes and DNA. Here the sample has some 1,700,000 distinct CDR3 sequences; around 33% occur a single time. The top ten hold 0.25% to 0.3% of the sample. Sequenced input: cord blood. All receptors come from a newborn girl in good health.

This chain connects TRBV6-5 to TRBJ2-3, with 10 bases fitting TRBD1. This CDR3 has 15 amino acids. V lost 5 bases to trimming and J lost 1 base; unmatched junction nucleotides: 3. Germline CDR1 and CDR2: MNHEY and SVGAGI. CDR3 in DNA: TGTGCCAGCAGTACGACAGGGGGCCGCACAGATACGCAGTATTTT. This translates into CASSTTGGRTDTQYF.

The chain combines TRBV20-1 with TRBJ2-1; D might be TRBD1 or TRBD2, each matching 6 bases. The germline V gene encodes CDR1 DFQATT and CDR2 SNEGSKA (reference sequence). The V and J ends lost 5 bases and 5 bases respectively, with 10 bases between them. The CDR3 runs 12 residues. CDR3 sequence (DNA): TGCAGTGCTGGGGGGCAGGACAATGAGCAGTTCTTC. This codes for CSAGGQDNEQFF.

This chain joins TRBV25-1 and TRBJ2-5; 8 nucleotides agree with TRBD2. CDR1 and CDR2 from the germline V gene are MGHDK and SYGVNS. This CDR3 spans 16 amino acids. The junction had 18 bases not matched to a gene; V was cut back by 4 bases and J by 11 bases. CDR3 in DNA: TGTGCCAGCAGTGCATCCGGGACTAGGACTTACAATGAGCAGTACTTC. Its translation is CASSASGTRTYNEQYF.

DNA for the CDR3: TGTGCCACCAGTGACCCTACTAGCGTCGAGCAGTTCTTC. This encodes CATSDPTSVEQFF. This rearrangement joins TRBV24-1 to TRBJ2-1, with 7 nucleotides matching TRBD2. Trimming removed 4 bases from V and 10 bases from J; junction bases left unmatched: 6. This CDR3 has 13 amino acids. Looked up from germline, CDR1 is KGHDR and CDR2 is SFDVKD.

This clonotype has a handful of counts. This rearrangement joins TRBV5-1 to TRBJ2-1; D perhaps matches TRBD2 (5 bases). Germline V gene data show CDR1 as SGHRS and CDR2 as YFSETQ. The CDR3 sequence is 14 residues long. Trimming stripped 0 bases from V and 4 bases from J, with 8 bases between. In nucleotides, the CDR3 is TGCGCCAGCAGCTTGGCGGACTTTTACAATGAGCAGTTCTTC. Translation gives CASSLADFYNEQFF.